This TCR beta chain was obtained from a study of cytomegalovirus exposure and HLA in healthy donors. Study findings and constraints: The TCR clusters that emerged in the first cohort tended, a later analysis found, to co-occur in the approximately 130 validation repertoires.

With respect to this clone: Its target is not known.

The CDR3 is 17 residues long. After removal of 2 bases from V and 1 base from J, the junction contained 9 bases not matched to a gene. CDR1 is SGHKS and CDR2 is YYEKEE in the germline V gene (reference sequence). Produced via immunoSEQ multiplex PCR; TCRdb's table is partial and in-frame only. Here the sample spans 150,000 to 200,000 clones, approximately 86% being singletons. The chain joins TRBV5-5 to TRBJ1-1; 9 nucleotides line up with TRBD1. The sample taken for sequencing was PBMCs. The sequence was obtained from a man younger than 35 in good health and CMV-seropositive. CDR3 sequence reads: CASSFNRGRYTNTEAFF. For the CDR3, the DNA is TGTGCCAGCAGCTTTAACAGGGGGCGCTATACGAACACTGAAGCTTTCTTT.